This TCR beta chain stems from a study of T cell repertoires in cytomegalovirus infection. The study, taken as a whole, reports: Summed frequency of public TCR beta families distinguished CMV carriers with the relevant HLA. The study found HLA-C-restricted CMV-specific TCR beta clonotypes dominating the ex vivo response.

TCRdb redid the calling of the reads with MiXCR, one entry per CDR3 protein. The sample carries under 250,000 distinct CDR3 sequences, approximately 13% recorded once. The germline V gene encodes CDR1 DFQATT and CDR2 SNEGSKA (reference sequence). This CDR3 has 13 residues. This clonotype turned up a few times. Its target is unknown. Sequences were obtained from PBMCs. This chain uses TRBV20-1 with TRBJ1-1, with D maybe TRBD1 (5 bases). The origin of this receptor is a human donor in good health (CMV status not recorded). Some clones in this sample may be carry-over from other donors' samples. The CDR3 DNA reads as TGCAATTTATCAGGGAGCCTGAACACTGAAGCTTTCTTT. It codes for CNLSGSLNTEAFF.